The clone carrying this T cell receptor beta chain was seen many times. Its target is unknown. This record belongs to a study of T cell repertoires in cytomegalovirus infection. Study-level background: Indications came from public TCR beta signatures; they pointed to CMV infection and to a matching HLA type. Study-wide results and caveats: In two of eight donors, the top clonotype was HLA-C-restricted CMV-specific. Totalled public TCR beta family frequency picked out people who carried CMV plus the relevant HLA.

In TCRdb, the reads were re-called with MiXCR into one record per CDR3 protein. Found here are some 300,000 distinct CDR3 sequences, around 10% of them singletons; the top ten hold less than 3%. This CDR3 has 16 amino acids. V was trimmed by 1 base and J by 2 bases, leaving 13 bases between them. Germline V gives CDR1 MDHEN, CDR2 SYDVKM. This TCR derives from a human donor in good health (CMV status not recorded). Some clones in this sample may be carry-over from other donors' samples. Sequenced input: PBMCs. The rearrangement joins TRBV28 to TRBJ2-3; a weak D match, TRBD1 (5 bases). CDR3 protein: CASSLFGGASTDTQYF. CDR3 sequence (DNA): TGTGCCAGCAGTTTATTCGGTGGGGCTTCCACAGATACGCAGTATTTT.